The 22 T cell receptor beta chains reported below all come from one sample, sequenced in a study of patients and donors after allogeneic stem cell transplantation. TCRdb re-called the RT-PCR reads through MiXCR, storing one row per CDR3 protein. This sample has 920,000 or so distinct CDR3 sequences; approximately 19% occur once, and the top ten carry around 5.5%. Sequences were obtained from blood, either unsorted or a sorted T cell fraction (not recorded which). The source is a human donor who was either an allogeneic HSCT recipient or a stem cell or donor lymphocyte infusion donor (not recorded which). It is not recorded whose cells these are; they may come from a transplant donor.

The rearrangement links TRBV6-5 to TRBJ1-3, with 9 positions matching TRBD1. Trimming took 2 bases from V and 8 from J; bases not matched to a gene: 13. Germline-derived CDR1 and CDR2 are MNHEY and SVGAGI. There are 17 residues in the CDR3. CDR3: CASSYPPGTGSRDTIYF. The CDR3 region has the DNA TGTGCCAGCAGTTACCCACCAGGGACAGGGTCTCGGGACACCATATATTTT.

The V call is TRBV6-1, the J call TRBJ2-2; 9 bases match TRBD2. The CDR3 spans 14 residues. The V gene's germline CDR1 is MNHNS and CDR2 SASEGT. V lost 4 bases to trimming and J lost 6 bases; unmatched junction nucleotides: 3. The CDR3 is CASSVRTSAGELFF. The CDR3 nucleotides are TGTGCCAGCAGTGTAAGGACTAGCGCCGGGGAGCTGTTTTTT.

CDR3 nucleotide sequence: TGCAGTGCTAGAGATAAACGGGGGGTGGGGAATGAGCAGTTCTTC. Protein product: CSARDKRGVGNEQFF. The rearrangement joins TRBV20-1 to TRBJ2-1; 7 bases match TRBD2. This CDR3 comprises 15 residues. After removal of 0 bases from V and 7 bases from J, the junction contained 9 bases not matched to a gene. CDR1 and CDR2 (germline): DFQATT, SNEGSKA (reference sequence).

J is TRBJ2-5 and V is TRBV6-1; 8 bases match TRBD2. Losses at the gene ends were 8 bases for V and 5 bases for J; bases not matched to a gene: 4. This CDR3 spans 12 amino acids. Germline V lookup: CDR1 MNHNS, CDR2 SASEGT. This chain's CDR3 is CASQASGETQYF. Written as DNA, the CDR3 is TGTGCCAGCCAGGCTAGCGGGGAGACCCAGTACTTC.

The J gene is TRBJ2-1, the V gene TRBV5-6; tentatively, D is TRBD1 (7 bases). Germline values: CDR1 SGHDT, CDR2 YYEEEE. This CDR3 contains 14 residues. V was shortened by 2 bases and J by 8 bases, with 14 bases between the two germline ends. Written as DNA, the CDR3 is TGTGCCAGCAGCTTAATAACCAGGGGGGATGAGCAGTTCTTC. It encodes CASSLITRGDEQFF.

This chain links TRBV10-3 with TRBJ2-3, with unresolved D. This CDR3 is built from 14 residues. V was clipped by 8 bases and J by 4 bases, with 16 bases between them. Germline V lookup: CDR1 ENHRY, CDR2 SYGVKD. CDR3 region: CAISQGFRSDTQYF. In DNA, the CDR3 is TGTGCCATCTCCCAAGGCTTTAGGTCAGATACGCAGTATTTT.

The genes are TRBV20-1 and TRBJ2-5; D ambiguous. Germline CDR1 and CDR2: DFQATT and SNEGSKA (reference sequence). This CDR3 is 12 amino acids long. With 4 bases removed from V and 4 bases from J, the gap between germline ends came to 10 bases. The CDR3: CSATEQAETQYF. The CDR3 nucleotides read TGCAGTGCTACGGAGCAAGCAGAGACCCAGTACTTC.

In its sample, this clonotype was seen a few times. The V and J genes are TRBV29-1 and TRBJ1-1; D is uncertain. Germline V gene data show CDR1 as SQVTM and CDR2 as ANQGSEA. The V gene lost 5 bases and the J gene lost 11 bases, with 12 bases spanning the gap. This CDR3 comprises 10 residues. The CDR3, as DNA: TGCAGCGTTAGTCTGGTTGCGGCTTTCTTT. Translating it yields CSVSLVAAFF.

The sample holds many counts of this clonotype. J is TRBJ2-7 and V is TRBV5-1; D gene ambiguous. This CDR3 contains 13 residues. Germline V lookup: CDR1 SGHRS, CDR2 YFSETQ. V lost 2 bases and J 4 bases, leaving 10 bases between the germline ends. The CDR3 reads CASSLVGTYEQYF. Here the CDR3 DNA reads TGCGCCAGCAGCTTAGTGGGAACGTACGAGCAGTACTTC.

The V gene is TRBV12-3 or TRBV12-4, the J gene TRBJ2-5, with D unresolved. The CDR3 loop spans 15 amino acids. Trimming left V 3 bases short and J 1 base short, with 12 bases between. The CDR3 reads CASSFSLGAQETQYF. CDR3 bases: TGTGCCAGCAGTTTTTCCCTGGGTGCCCAAGAGACCCAGTACTTC.

The V gene is TRBV6-1, the J gene TRBJ1-2, with D possibly TRBD1 on 5 matching bases. Trimming shortened V by 7 bases and J by 1 base, and 19 bases separated the two germline ends. Germline V gives CDR1 MNHNS, CDR2 SASEGT. The CDR3 is 16 amino acids. The CDR3: CASTRGRGAGNYGYTF. CDR3 in DNA: TGTGCCAGCACCCGCGGGAGGGGCGCCGGTAACTATGGCTACACCTTC.

There are many counts of this clonotype. This chain uses TRBV20-1 with TRBJ2-2; the D gene is possibly TRBD2 (7 bases). Trimming left V 7 bases short and J 7 bases short, with 19 bases between. In germline, CDR1 is DFQATT, CDR2 SNEGSKA (reference sequence). The CDR3 covers 14 residues. CDR3 DNA: TGCAGTGGGGTCCGTGGGGGGGCGAACGGGGAGCTGTTTTTT. It translates to CSGVRGGANGELFF.

The rearrangement links TRBV9 to TRBJ1-1; 8 bases match TRBD1. The J segment lost 2 bases and the V segment lost 0 bases, leaving 3 bases of the junction unmatched. Germline lookup yields CDR1 SGDLS and CDR2 YYNGEE. CDR3 length: 15 residues. The DNA of the CDR3 is TGTGCCAGCAGCGTAGACGCAGGGGGCAACACTGAAGCTTTCTTT. Amino acids: CASSVDAGGNTEAFF.

V and J are TRBV10-2 and TRBJ2-5, with TRBD2 identical over 13 bases. With V trimmed by 7 bases and J by 5 bases, 10 bases remained unmatched. Per the germline V gene, CDR1 is WSHSY and CDR2 is SAAADI. CDR3 length equals 16 residues. The CDR3 here is CASTTSGGAGGETQYF. CDR3 nucleotide sequence: TGCGCCAGCACTACTAGCGGGGGGGCCGGAGGGGAGACCCAGTACTTC.

This clonotype was found a few times. V and J are TRBV28 and TRBJ2-3; D is possibly TRBD1 (6 bases). The CDR3 extends over 13 amino acids. Germline values: CDR1 MDHEN, CDR2 SYDVKM. V lost 6 bases to trimming and J lost 3 bases, with 10 bases between them. CDR3 sequence reads: CASRGAETDTQYF. The CDR3 DNA reads TGTGCCAGCAGGGGGGCAGAGACAGATACGCAGTATTTT.

V is TRBV9 and J is TRBJ1-3, with TRBD1 matching 7 bases. Germline CDR1 is SGDLS and CDR2 is YYNGEE. The V and J ends lost 0 bases and 4 bases, in that order; junction bases with no gene match: 10. This CDR3 spans 17 amino acids. The CDR3 sequence is CASSVEETGSYGNTIYF. The CDR3 DNA follows: TGTGCCAGCAGCGTAGAGGAGACAGGGTCTTACGGAAACACCATATATTTT.

The rearrangement uses TRBV29-1 and TRBJ2-4; TRBD1 matches 9 bases. Losses at the gene ends were 7 bases for V and 8 bases for J; bases not matched to a gene: 6. In germline, CDR1 is SQVTM, CDR2 ANQGSEA. The CDR3 is made up of 12 amino acids. CDR3 nucleotides: TGCAGCGCGGGGACAGGGAGGTACATTCAGTACTTC. Translated, it gives CSAGTGRYIQYF.

The CDR3 protein is CASSGRLGYEQYF. The DNA of the CDR3 is TGTGCCAGCAGCGGTCGACTTGGCTACGAGCAGTACTTC. The V call is TRBV7-9, the J call TRBJ2-7, with D unclear. V dropped 5 bases and J dropped 3 bases, with 11 bases sitting between them. The CDR3 extends over 13 amino acids. CDR1 is SEHNR, CDR2 FQNEAQ, per germline (reference sequence).

This clonotype appeared a few times. The CDR3 protein is CASSPLGLINKNTEAFF. In nucleotides, the CDR3 is TGTGCCAGCAGCCCACTAGGGCTTATAAATAAAAACACTGAAGCTTTCTTT. This chain uses TRBV11-2 with TRBJ1-1; D gene unclear. Germline CDR1 SGHAT, CDR2 FQNNGV. The CDR3 runs 17 residues. V lost 5 bases, J lost 2 bases, and 21 bases lay in between.

The V gene is TRBV10-3, the J gene TRBJ1-1; 10 bases fit TRBD1. This CDR3 spans 12 amino acids. The V gene's germline CDR1 is ENHRY and CDR2 SYGVKD. V gave up 7 bases and J gave up 10 bases; unmatched junction bases: 6. The CDR3 loop reads CAITGTGEGAFF. The CDR3 bases are TGTGCCATCACCGGGACAGGGGAGGGAGCTTTCTTT.

The chain has TRBV5-1 and TRBJ2-7; no clear D. Germline CDR1 reads SGHRS; CDR2 reads YFSETQ. V was clipped by 5 bases and J by 0 bases, with 15 bases between them. CDR3 length equals 15 residues. CDR3 in amino acids: CASSYLPADSYEQYF. CDR3 nucleotide sequence: TGCGCCAGCAGTTACCTCCCGGCAGACTCCTACGAGCAGTACTTC.

This clonotype was seen more than once but under ten times. The chain links TRBV20-1 to TRBJ1-1; D gene unclear. CDR3 length: 10 residues. Trimming shortened V by 5 bases and J by 10 bases, and 11 bases separated the two germline ends. CDR1 DFQATT and CDR2 SNEGSKA come from the germline V gene (reference sequence). The CDR3 DNA is TGCAGTGCTTCGCTGGAGGGAGCTTTCTTT. It translates to CSASLEGAFF.